This T cell receptor (beta chain) is from a study of T cell repertoires in cytomegalovirus infection (dated by TCRdb to 2018 to 2020). About the investigation overall: Because public TCR beta signatures pointed to carriage of CMV infection together with the matching HLA type, the HLA type of each donor mattered for the analysis.

Note on this clonotype: What antigen it recognizes has not been identified. Nothing much larger sits one base from this clone, and base qualities are not available.

TCRdb names Illumina HiSeq 1500 as the instrument used. TCRdb trimmed public reads at Q25 via fastp, called clones via MiXCR and kept in-frame beta chains. Duplicate CDR3 protein sequences are folded into a single record with the most common DNA and genes. The sample table shows roughly 600,000 distinct CDR3 sequences, and approximately 24% are seen once. Roughly 8% of the sample lies in the top ten. Overall study results and their limits: In both this cohort and an independent cohort of 352 donors, the cumulative frequency of public TCR beta family members distinguished carriers of CMV infection plus the relevant HLA type. The ex vivo response was dominated by HLA-C-restricted CMV-specific TCR beta clonotypes, which also provided the single most frequent clonotype in two of eight donors.

The source material was CD8+ T cells from PBMCs. This clonotype originated in a human donor in good health (CMV status not recorded). Some clones in this sample may be carry-over from other donors' samples.

The nucleotide sequence is TGCAGTGCTAGAGATCTGACTTTACAAGAGACCCAGTACTTC. It specifies CSARDLTLQETQYF. This chain joins TRBV20-1 to TRBJ2-5, with the D gene too uncertain to name. V and J are truncated by 0 bases and 2 bases respectively, leaving an intervening sequence of 10 bases. Taken from cysteine to phenylalanine, the CDR3 has 14 residues. Just the 42-base CDR3 DNA is kept, in frame starting at base 1. Looking up the germline V gene (reference sequence) yields CDR1 DFQATT and CDR2 SNEGSKA.